Listed below are T cell receptor beta chains from one sample, sequenced in a study of blood T cell repertoires in COVID-19. TCRdb keeps only in-frame clones here, not all; method: immunoSEQ multiplex PCR. The profile covers around 75,000 clones, with approximately 84% appearing a single time and about 13% taken by the ten largest. Sequences were obtained from peripheral blood. These TCRs come from a man in his fifties or sixties with COVID-19, enrolled during active disease. Each CDR3 is given with its conserved first and last residue. D genes are given only for firm matches. Size is stated for part of the rows, as once, few or many counts, or as a class when the clone is expanded.

CASKNSGLSYEQYF TGTGCCAGCAAGAACTCGGGACTCTCCTACGAGCAGTACTTC . . TRBV6-5 14 TRBJ2-7
CASSALRGAETQYF TGTGCCAGCAGCGCTCTCCGGGGGGCAGAGACCCAGTACTTC . . TRBV7-2 14 TRBJ2-5
CAISDTGGIHEQYF TGTGCCATCAGTGATACAGGGGGCATTCACGAGCAGTACTTC TRBD1 . TRBV10-3 14 TRBJ2-7
CASSLTGGGELFF TGTGCCAGCAGCCTGACAGGGGGAGGGGAACTGTTTTTT TRBD1 . TRBV28 13 TRBJ1-4
CASSPGQFYEQYF TGTGCCAGCAGCCCTGGACAGTTCTACGAGCAGTACTTC . . TRBV12-3/TRBV12-4 13 TRBJ2-7
CASSLRLAGGYQETQYF TGTGCCAGCAGTTTAAGGCTAGCGGGAGGGTACCAAGAGACCCAGTACTTC TRBD2 few TRBV28 17 TRBJ2-5
CASSPPDRDNSNQPQHF TGTGCCAGCAGCCCTCCAGACAGGGATAATAGCAATCAGCCCCAGCATTTT TRBD1 . TRBV7-3 17 TRBJ1-5
CASSLGLAGTDTQYF TGTGCCAGCAGCCTCGGACTAGCGGGCACAGATACGCAGTATTTT TRBD2 . TRBV4-2 15 TRBJ2-3
CASSRGGLGGPSAKNIQYF TGTGCCAGTAGTAGAGGGGGACTAGGGGGACCTAGTGCCAAAAACATTCAGTACTTC TRBD2 . TRBV19 19 TRBJ2-4
CASSLVAGGLSEQYF TGCGCCAGCAGCTTGGTGGCGGGAGGGCTAAGCGAGCAGTACTTC TRBD2 . TRBV5-1 15 TRBJ2-7
CAWSPRDKQFF TGTGCCTGGAGCCCCCGGGACAAGCAGTTCTTC . . TRBV30 11 TRBJ2-1
CASRKGGTDTQYF TGTGCCAGCAGAAAAGGAGGCACAGATACGCAGTATTTT . . TRBV13 13 TRBJ2-3
CASSLGQGNREQYF TGTGCCAGCAGTCTCGGACAGGGTAATCGCGAGCAGTACTTC TRBD1 few TRBV6-5 14 TRBJ2-7
CSVGLVVNEQFF TGCAGCGTGGGACTAGTCGTCAATGAGCAGTTCTTC TRBD2 once TRBV29-1 12 TRBJ2-1
CASSSYREPNTEAFF TGTGCCAGCAGTTCTTACAGGGAACCTAACACTGAAGCTTTCTTT . . TRBV28 15 TRBJ1-1
CASSRTSGSNTQYF TGTGCCAGCAGCCGGACTAGCGGGAGTAATACGCAGTATTTT TRBD2 . TRBV3-1/TRBV3-2 14 TRBJ2-3
CATVESSYEQYF TGTGCCACCGTAGAGAGCTCCTACGAGCAGTACTTC . . TRBV6-6 12 TRBJ2-7
CASSLVDRGYETQYF TGTGCCAGCAGCTTAGTAGACAGGGGTTACGAGACCCAGTACTTC TRBD1 . TRBV7-2 15 TRBJ2-5
CASSLWGAYSNQPQHF TGTGCCAGCAGTTTATGGGGGGCGTATAGCAATCAGCCCCAGCATTTT . . TRBV28 16 TRBJ1-5
CASSLIRGIPDTQYF TGTGCCAGCAGTTTAATAAGGGGTATTCCAGATACGCAGTATTTT . . TRBV27 15 TRBJ2-3
CASSPEGDTDTQYF TGTGCCAGCAGCCCGGAGGGAGACACAGATACGCAGTATTTT . . TRBV7-3 14 TRBJ2-3
CASSSQGGRAETQYF TGTGCCAGCAGCTCCCAGGGGGGCAGGGCTGAGACCCAGTACTTC . . TRBV7-3 15 TRBJ2-5
CASQEGLRGTEAFF TGCGCCAGCCAGGAGGGTCTTAGAGGCACTGAAGCTTTCTTT . . TRBV5-1 14 TRBJ1-1
CASQRDRAEQYF TGTGCCAGCCAAAGGGACAGGGCCGAGCAGTACTTC TRBD1 . TRBV2 12 TRBJ2-7
CASSLRTSGKIDTQYF TGCGCCAGCAGCTTACGGACTAGCGGGAAAATAGATACGCAGTATTTT TRBD2 . TRBV4-1 16 TRBJ2-3
CASSSGDSPLHF TGTGCCAGCAGCTCGGGGGATTCACCCCTCCACTTT . . TRBV7-6 12 TRBJ1-6
CASKPTGTGGYGYTF TGTGCCAGCAAGCCGACCGGGACAGGTGGCTATGGCTACACCTTC TRBD1 . TRBV25-1 15 TRBJ1-2
CASKTGGAASHGYTF TGTGCCAGCAAGACAGGGGGCGCGGCGTCCCATGGCTACACCTTC TRBD1 . TRBV19 15 TRBJ1-2
CASSIGGTSGRTNEQFF TGTGCCAGTAGTATAGGCGGGACTAGCGGGAGGACCAATGAGCAGTTCTTC TRBD2 . TRBV19 17 TRBJ2-1
CASSRRPGSGNTIYF TGTGCCAGCAGTCGCAGGCCCGGCTCTGGAAACACCATATATTTT . once TRBV27 15 TRBJ1-3